Presented here are 4 T cell receptor beta chains from one specimen sequenced in a study of shared clonotypes between healthy human individuals. TCRdb keeps only in-frame clones here, not all; method: immunoSEQ multiplex PCR. The sample yields some 2,500,000 clones, about nine tenths seen once. The specimen was naive CD4+ T cells from PBMCs. Described subset: CD45RA+ positively selected. The receptor source for this set is a young man in good health. Some clones in this sample may be carry-over from other donors' samples.

The chain combines TRBV9 with TRBJ2-5, with D hard to call. V lost 1 base, J lost 1 base, and 8 bases lay in between. The germline V gene encodes CDR1 SGDLS and CDR2 YYNGEE. This CDR3 is 14 amino acids long. The CDR3 DNA reads as TGTGCCAGCAGCGTATACGGGCTCCAAGAGACCCAGTACTTC. Translating it yields CASSVYGLQETQYF.

The genes are TRBV18 and TRBJ2-5; D may be TRBD2 (5 bases). Germline V gene lookup returns CDR1 KGHSH and CDR2 LQKENI. V was clipped by 4 bases and J by 5 bases, with 11 bases between them. The CDR3 runs to 13 residues. The CDR3 protein is CASSQSGLETQYF. The CDR3 DNA follows: TGTGCCAGCTCACAATCGGGGTTGGAGACCCAGTACTTC. Using reference TRBV18 and TRBJ2-5 for the parts outside the CDR3, the full variable domain is NAGVMQNPRHLVRRRGQEARLRCSPMKGHSHVYWYRQLPEEGLKFMVYLQKENIIDESGMPKERFSAEFPKEGPSILRIQQVVRGDSAAYFCASSQSGLETQYFGPGTRLLVL.

The chain uses TRBV7-9 and TRBJ1-4; D unresolved. Germline CDR1 and CDR2: SEHNR and FQNEAQ (reference sequence). This CDR3 has 15 amino acids. Trimming stripped 5 bases from V and 8 bases from J, with 18 bases between. The CDR3 coding sequence is TGTGCCAGCAGCCCCCGTACGATAGTTCGGGAAAAACTGTTTTTT. Protein product: CASSPRTIVREKLFF.

The CDR3 DNA reads as TGCGCCAGCAGCTTTGAGGGTTCCGGGGAGCTGTTTTTT. Translating it yields CASSFEGSGELFF. The chain combines TRBV5-1 with TRBJ2-2; TRBD2 might be the D (5 bases). This CDR3 contains 13 residues. The V and J ends lost 2 bases and 6 bases respectively, with 8 bases between them. CDR1 and CDR2 (germline): SGHRS, YFSETQ.